This T cell receptor (beta chain) was identified during a study of OX40 agonist ivuxolimab in advanced cancers. TCRdb keeps only in-frame clones here, not all; method: immunoSEQ multiplex PCR. The sample contains some 66,000 clones, 88% of which appear only once. CDR3 size: 12 residues. With 4 bases clipped from V and 11 bases from J, the junction kept 3 bases outside the gene matches. Germline V CDR1 and CDR2: LNHDA, SQIVND (reference sequence). The sequences come from CD4+ or CD8+ T cells sorted from blood, collected in a trial of the OX40 agonist ivuxolimab. This receptor was identified in an adult with an advanced solid tumor such as melanoma, head and neck, liver or kidney cancer. The chain joins TRBV19 to TRBJ1-4; TRBD1 agrees at 8 bases. CDR3 bases: TGTGCCAGTAGTACCCGGGACAGGAAACTGTTTTTT. Translating gives CASSTRDRKLFF.